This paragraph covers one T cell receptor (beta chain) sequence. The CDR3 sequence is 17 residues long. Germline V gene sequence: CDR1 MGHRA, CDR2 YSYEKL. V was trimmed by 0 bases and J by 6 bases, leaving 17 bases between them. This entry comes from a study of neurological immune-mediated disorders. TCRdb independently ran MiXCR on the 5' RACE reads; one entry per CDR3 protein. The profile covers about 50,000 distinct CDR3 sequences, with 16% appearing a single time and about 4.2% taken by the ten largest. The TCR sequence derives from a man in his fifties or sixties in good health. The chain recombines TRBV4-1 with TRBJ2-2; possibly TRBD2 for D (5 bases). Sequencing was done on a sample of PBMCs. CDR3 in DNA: TGCGCCAGCAGCCAAGATGCGGGTTACCACCCAGCCGGGGAGCTGTTTTTT. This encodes CASSQDAGYHPAGELFF.